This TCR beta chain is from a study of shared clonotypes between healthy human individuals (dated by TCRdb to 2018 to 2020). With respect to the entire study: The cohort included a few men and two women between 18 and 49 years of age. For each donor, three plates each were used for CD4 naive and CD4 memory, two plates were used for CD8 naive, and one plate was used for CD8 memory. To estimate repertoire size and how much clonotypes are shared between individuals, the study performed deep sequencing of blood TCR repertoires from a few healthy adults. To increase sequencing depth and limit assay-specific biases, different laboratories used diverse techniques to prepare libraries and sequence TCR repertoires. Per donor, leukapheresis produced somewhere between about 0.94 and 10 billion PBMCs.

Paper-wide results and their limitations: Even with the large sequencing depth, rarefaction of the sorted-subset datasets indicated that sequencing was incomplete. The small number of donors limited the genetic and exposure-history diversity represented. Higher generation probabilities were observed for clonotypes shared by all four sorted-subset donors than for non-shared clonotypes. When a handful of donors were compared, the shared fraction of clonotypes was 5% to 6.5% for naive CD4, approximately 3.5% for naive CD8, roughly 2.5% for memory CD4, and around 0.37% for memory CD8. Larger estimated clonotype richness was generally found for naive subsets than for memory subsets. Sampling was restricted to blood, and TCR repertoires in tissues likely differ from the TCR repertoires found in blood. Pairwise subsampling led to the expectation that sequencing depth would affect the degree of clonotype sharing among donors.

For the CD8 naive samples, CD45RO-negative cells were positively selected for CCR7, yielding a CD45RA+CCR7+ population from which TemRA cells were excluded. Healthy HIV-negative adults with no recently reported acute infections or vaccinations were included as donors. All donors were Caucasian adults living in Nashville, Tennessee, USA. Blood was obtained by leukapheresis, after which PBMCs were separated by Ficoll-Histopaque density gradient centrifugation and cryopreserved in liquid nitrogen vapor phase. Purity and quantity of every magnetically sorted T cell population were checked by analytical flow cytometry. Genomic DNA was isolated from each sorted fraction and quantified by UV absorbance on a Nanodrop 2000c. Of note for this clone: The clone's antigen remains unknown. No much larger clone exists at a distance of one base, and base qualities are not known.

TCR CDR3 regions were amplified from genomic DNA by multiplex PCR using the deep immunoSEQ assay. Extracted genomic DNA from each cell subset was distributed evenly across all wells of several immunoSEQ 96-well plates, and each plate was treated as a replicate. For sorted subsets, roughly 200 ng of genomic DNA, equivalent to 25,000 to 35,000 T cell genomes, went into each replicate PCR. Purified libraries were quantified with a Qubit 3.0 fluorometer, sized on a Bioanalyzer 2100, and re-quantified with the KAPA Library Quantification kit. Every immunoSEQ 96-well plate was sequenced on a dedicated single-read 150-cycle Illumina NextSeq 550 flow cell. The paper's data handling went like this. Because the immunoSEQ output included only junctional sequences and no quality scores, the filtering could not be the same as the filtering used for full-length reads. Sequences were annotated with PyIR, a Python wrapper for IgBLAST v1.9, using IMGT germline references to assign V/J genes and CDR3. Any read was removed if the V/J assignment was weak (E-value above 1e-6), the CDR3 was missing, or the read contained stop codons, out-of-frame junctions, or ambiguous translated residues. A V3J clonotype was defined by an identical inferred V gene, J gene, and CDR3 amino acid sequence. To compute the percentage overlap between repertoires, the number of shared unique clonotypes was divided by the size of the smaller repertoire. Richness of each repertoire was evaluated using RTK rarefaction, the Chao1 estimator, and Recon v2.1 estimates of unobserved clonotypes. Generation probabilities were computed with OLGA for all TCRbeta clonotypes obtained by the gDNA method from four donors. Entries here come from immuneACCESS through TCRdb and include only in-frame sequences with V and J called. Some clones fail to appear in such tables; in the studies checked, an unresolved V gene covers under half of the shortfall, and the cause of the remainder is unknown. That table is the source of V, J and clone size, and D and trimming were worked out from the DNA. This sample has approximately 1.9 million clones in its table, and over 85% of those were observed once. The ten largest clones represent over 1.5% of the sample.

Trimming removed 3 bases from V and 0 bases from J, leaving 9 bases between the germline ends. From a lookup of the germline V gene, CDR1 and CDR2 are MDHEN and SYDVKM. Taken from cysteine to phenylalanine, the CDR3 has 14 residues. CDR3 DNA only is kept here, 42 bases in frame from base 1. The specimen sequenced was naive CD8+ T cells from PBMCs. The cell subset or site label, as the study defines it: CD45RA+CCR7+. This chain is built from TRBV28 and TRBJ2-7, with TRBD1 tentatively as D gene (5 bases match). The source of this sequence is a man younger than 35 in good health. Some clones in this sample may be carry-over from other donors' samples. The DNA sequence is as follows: TGTGCCAGCAGTTTCATCCAGGGCTCCTACGAGCAGTACTTC. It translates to CASSFIQGSYEQYF.